This TCR beta chain was captured in a study of T cell responses to AZD1222 COVID-19 vaccine. The CDR3 totals 18 residues. V was trimmed by 8 bases and J by 3 bases, leaving 29 bases between them. TCRdb's table, derived via immunoSEQ multiplex PCR, lists solely in-frame clones and lacks some. Counted here are under 80,000 clones, more than 65% occurring once; the ten biggest clones make up around 20%. The chain carries TRBV5-3 and TRBJ1-2; D call uncertain. TRBV5-3 is an ORF; its function is uncertain. The input for sequencing was peripheral blood, taken on day 0 of MenACWY control vaccination. The clonotype was recovered from an adult in good health. The CDR3 region is CASAECRRFLFGDYGYTF. The CDR3 DNA follows: TGTGCCAGTGCCGAATGCCGGAGATTCTTGTTCGGGGACTATGGCTACACCTTC.